This T cell receptor beta chain emerged from a study of cytomegalovirus exposure and HLA in healthy donors. Study-wide points: A later analysis linked a missense DCLRE1C variant to TCR beta V- and J-gene trimming. Associated with cytomegalovirus, according to the listing, were about 160 TCR beta chains. Sequencing depth across donors, presence/absence analyses assumed, was roughly uniform.

Germline assignment: CDR1 PRHDT and CDR2 FYEKMQ (reference sequence). Trimming removed 4 bases from V and 2 bases from J, with 18 bases in between. The length of the CDR3 is 16 residues. PCR was performed using 60 Vbeta and 13 Jbeta primers. Measured with immunoSEQ multiplex PCR; TCRdb has only the in-frame clones, and not every one. The listing records 200,000 to 250,000 clones. For this clone: Its antigen remains unknown.

The material sequenced was PBMCs. The chain has TRBV13 and TRBJ2-7; the D gene is possibly TRBD1 (6 bases). The source of this sequence is a girl aged 2 to 10 in good health and CMV-seropositive. This chain's CDR3 is CASSWRQAPSTYEQYF. CDR3 DNA sequence: TGTGCCAGCAGCTGGAGACAGGCCCCCAGCACCTACGAGCAGTACTTC.